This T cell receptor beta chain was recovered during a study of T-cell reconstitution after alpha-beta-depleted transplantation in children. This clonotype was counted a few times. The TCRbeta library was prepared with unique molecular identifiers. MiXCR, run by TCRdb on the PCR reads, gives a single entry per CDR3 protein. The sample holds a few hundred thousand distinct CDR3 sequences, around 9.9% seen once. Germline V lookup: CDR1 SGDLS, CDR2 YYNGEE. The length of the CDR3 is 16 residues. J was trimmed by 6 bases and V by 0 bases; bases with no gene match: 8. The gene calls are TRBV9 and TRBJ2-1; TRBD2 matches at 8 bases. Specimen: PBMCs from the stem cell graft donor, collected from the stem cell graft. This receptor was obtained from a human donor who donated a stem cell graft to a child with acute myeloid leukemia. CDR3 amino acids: CASSVGLAGPSNEQFF. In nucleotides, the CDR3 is TGTGCCAGCAGCGTAGGGTTAGCGGGACCGTCCAATGAGCAGTTCTTC.